One sample yielded the 4 T cell receptor delta chains listed below, sequenced in a study of gamma-delta T cells after stem cell transplantation. TCRdb re-called the RT-PCR reads through CATT. This table holds about 17 delta-chain clones. The sequencing sample was made of gamma-delta T cells. These receptors originate from a human donor. It is not recorded whose cells these are; they may come from a transplant donor. This table probably holds off-target reads from a library built for another chain.

This clone was seen a single time. V usage is TRDV2 and J usage is TRDJ1; a weak D match, TRDD3 (6 bases). The CDR3 has 13 residues. Trimming cost V 0 bases and J 2 bases, with 6 bases left between them. Germline CDR1 reads GEAIGNYY; CDR2 reads EKD. The CDR3 DNA follows: TGTGCCTGTGACACCTGGGGGACCGATAAACTCATCTTT. The encoded protein is CACDTWGTDKLIF.

The sample holds a few counts of this clone. This rearrangement joins TRDV2 to TRDJ1, with TRDD3 identical over 13 bases. The V gene's germline CDR1 is GEAIGNYY and CDR2 EKD. V lost 4 bases to trimming and J lost 4 bases; unmatched junction nucleotides: 20. The CDR3 length is 20 residues. CDR3 amino acids: CACEKLGDTRKAHNDDKLIF. CDR3 coding DNA: TGTGCCTGTGAAAAACTGGGGGATACGCGTAAGGCCCACAATGACGATAAACTCATCTTT.

This clone was detected only a few times. The chain combines TRDV1 with TRDJ1, with 13 bases lining up with TRDD3. The CDR3 has 20 amino acids. Trimming at V came to 3 bases and at J to 1 base, leaving 14 bases not matched to a gene. The germline V gene encodes CDR1 TSWWSYY and CDR2 QGS. The chain's CDR3 is CALGDLPTDWGIRGTDKLIF. CDR3 in DNA: TGTGCTCTTGGGGACCTTCCTACGGACTGGGGGATACGTGGCACCGATAAACTCATCTTT.

As for this clone: One end of the junction is discordant with germline, which a read error may explain. This sequence joins TRDV2 and TRDJ3, with a weak D call TRDD3 (6 bases). CDR1 and CDR2 (germline): GEAIGNYY, EKD. The CDR3 is 19 residues long. The CDR3 DNA is TGTGCCTGTGACACTCCGGGCACGGAAAGGGCCTGGGGCACCCGACAGATGTTTTTC. Translating it yields CACDTPGTERAWGTRQMFF.